This entry concerns a single T cell receptor (beta chain). Its antigen remains unidentified. The data originate from a study of OX40 agonist ivuxolimab in advanced cancers. Whole-study context: Ivuxolimab is an agonistic anti-OX40 (CD134) antibody, and patients were treated with it.

CDR3 length: 15 amino acids. The ends lost 3 bases at V and 8 bases at J; junction bases unmatched: 7. Per germline, CDR1 MNHEY and CDR2 SVGAGI. Repertoires were generated with immunoSEQ multiplex PCR, while TCRdb's copy carries only in-frame clones and drops some. The repertoire includes 20,000 to 25,000 clones, roughly 90% of them detected once, and approximately 49% sits in the top ten. Notes on the study in general: The study found among the lowest clonal expansion in partial responders at 0.1-3.0 mg/kg. CD8+ T cells (on average) carried more expanded clones than CD4+ T cells.

This receptor was obtained from an adult with an advanced solid tumor such as melanoma, head and neck, liver or kidney cancer. The chain has TRBV6-5 and TRBJ1-2; 12 positions agree with TRBD1. The specimen comprised CD4+ or CD8+ T cells sorted from blood, sampled in a trial of the OX40 agonist ivuxolimab. As DNA, the CDR3 is TGTGCCAGCAGTTATGCGGGACAGGGGGCATCCGGCTACACCTTC. Translation gives CASSYAGQGASGYTF.